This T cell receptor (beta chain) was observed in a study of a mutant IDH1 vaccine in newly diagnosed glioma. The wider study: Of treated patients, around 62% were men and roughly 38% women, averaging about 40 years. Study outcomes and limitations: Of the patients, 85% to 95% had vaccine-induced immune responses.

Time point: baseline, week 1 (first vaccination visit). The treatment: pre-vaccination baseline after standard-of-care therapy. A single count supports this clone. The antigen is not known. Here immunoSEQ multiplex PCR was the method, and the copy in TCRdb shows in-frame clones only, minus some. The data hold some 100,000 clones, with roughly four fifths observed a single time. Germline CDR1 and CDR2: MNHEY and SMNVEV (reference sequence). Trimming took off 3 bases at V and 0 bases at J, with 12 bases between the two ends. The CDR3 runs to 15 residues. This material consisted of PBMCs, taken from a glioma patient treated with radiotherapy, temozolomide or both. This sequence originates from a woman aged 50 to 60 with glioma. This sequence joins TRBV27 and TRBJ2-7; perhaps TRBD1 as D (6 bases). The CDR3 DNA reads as TGTGCCAGCAGTTTCCAGGGGCAGAGCTCCTACGAGCAGTACTTC. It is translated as CASSFQGQSSYEQYF.